Shown below are 17 T cell receptor beta chains from a single sample sequenced in a study of T cell repertoires in cytomegalovirus infection. Their target antigens are unknown. TCRdb reprocessed the reads with MiXCR, giving one entry per CDR3 protein. Among roughly 990,000 distinct CDR3 sequences listed, around 29% were seen once. Material: cultured CD8+ T cells from PBMCs, obtained from culture after CMV antigen stimulation. The source is a human donor in good health (CMV status not recorded). Some clones in this sample may be carry-over from other donors' samples.

The rearrangement links TRBV3-1 to TRBJ1-2; D is ambiguous. V lost 4 bases and J lost 3, with 12 bases in between. From germline, CDR1 is LGHDT and CDR2 YNNKEL (reference sequence). The CDR3 runs to 14 residues. The CDR3 sequence is CASSPRRVYYGYTF. CDR3 DNA sequence: TGTGCCAGCAGCCCCCGGCGCGTCTACTATGGCTACACCTTC.

The chain uses TRBV5-6 and TRBJ1-1, with TRBD1 matching 9 bases. The ends lost 0 bases at V and 12 bases at J; junction bases unmatched: 3. The CDR3 loop spans 12 amino acids. Per germline, CDR1 SGHDT and CDR2 YYEEEE. CDR3 DNA sequence: TGTGCCAGCAGCTTGGGGACAGGGGAGTCTTTCTTT. This sequence encodes CASSLGTGESFF. The complete variable domain, with remaining parts taken from reference TRBV5-6 and TRBJ1-1, reads DAGVTQSPTHLIKTRGQQVTLRCSPKSGHDTVSWYQQALGQGPQFIFQYYEEEERQRGNFPDRFSGHQFPNYSSELNVNALLLGDSALYLCASSLGTGESFFGQGTRLTVV.

This chain links TRBV15 with TRBJ2-5; weak D call: TRBD2 (6 bases). The CDR3 extends over 16 amino acids. Between the trimmed V and J ends, which lost 3 bases and 2 bases, there was a span of 16 bases. CDR1 is LNHNV and CDR2 is YYDKDF in the germline V gene (reference sequence). The CDR3 spells CATSREGWYQQETQYF. For the CDR3, the DNA is TGTGCCACCAGCAGGGAGGGATGGTACCAGCAAGAGACCCAGTACTTC. Looking up the rest from reference TRBV15 and TRBJ2-5 gives the full variable domain: DAMVIQNPRYQVTQFGKPVTLSCSQTLNHNVMYWYQQKSSQAPKLLFHYYDKDFNNEADTPDNFQSRRPNTSFCFLDIRSPGLGDTAMYLCATSREGWYQQETQYFGPGTRLLVL.

This clonotype has just a few counts. The gene calls are TRBV7-6 and TRBJ2-1, with TRBD2 matching over 9 bases. Germline assignment: CDR1 SGHVS and CDR2 FNYEAQ. The J segment lost 2 bases and the V segment lost 5 bases, leaving 13 bases of the junction unmatched. CDR3 size: 18 residues. Here the CDR3 DNA reads TGTGCCAGCAGCCCCGTCAGGGCTAAGCGGGGGGCCTACAATGAGCAGTTCTTC. Amino acid sequence: CASSPVRAKRGAYNEQFF.

This clonotype has only a few counts. The gene calls are TRBV12-3 or TRBV12-4 and TRBJ1-5; D may be TRBD1 (6 bases). V was cut by 6 bases and J by 6 bases, with 15 bases left in between. This CDR3 has 14 amino acids. The CDR3 region is CASSSRQAVQPQHF. CDR3 coding DNA: TGTGCCAGCAGCTCGAGACAGGCCGTTCAGCCCCAGCATTTT.

This clonotype was observed many times. The rearrangement joins TRBV7-8 to TRBJ2-1, with 8 bases lining up with TRBD2. The CDR3 extends over 15 amino acids. The germline CDR1 and CDR2 sequences are SGHVS and FQNEAQ. V shed 5 bases, J shed 2 bases, and the junction held 5 bases outside the gene matches. CDR3 in DNA: TGTGCCAGCAGCGTGACGGGGGGGCCCTACAATGAGCAGTTCTTC. This codes for CASSVTGGPYNEQFF.

The chain links TRBV7-9 to TRBJ2-3, with 8 bases that match TRBD2. CDR3 length equals 16 residues. Germline assignment: CDR1 SEHNR and CDR2 FQNEAQ (reference sequence). V trimming: 5 bases; J trimming: 0 bases; junction bases outside the gene matches: 7. The CDR3, as DNA: TGTGCCAGCAGCCCCCCGGGGGGGGTGAGCACAGATACGCAGTATTTT. Residues: CASSPPGGVSTDTQYF. Full variable domain (outside the CDR3, taken from reference TRBV7-9 and TRBJ2-3): DTGVSQNPRHKITKRGQNVTFRCDPISEHNRLYWYRQTLGQGPEFLTYFQNEAQLEKSRLLSDRFSAERPKGSFSTLEIQRTEQGDSAMYLCASSPPGGVSTDTQYFGPGTRLTVL.

In its sample, this clonotype was seen a few times. The genes are TRBV7-6 and TRBJ2-3; D is undetermined. Germline-derived CDR1 and CDR2 are SGHVS and FNYEAQ. V lost 1 base, J lost 6 bases, and 11 bases lay in between. There are 14 residues in the CDR3. The CDR3 here is CASSLGPLGDTQYF. The CDR3 DNA is TGTGCCAGCAGCTTAGGTCCCCTCGGGGATACGCAGTATTTT.

The CDR3: CASSPDRAEDTQYF. The CDR3 DNA follows: TGTGCCAGCAGTCCGGACAGGGCCGAGGATACGCAGTATTTT. The chain is built from TRBV28 and TRBJ2-3; 8 bases map to TRBD1. V lost 5 bases and J lost 6; bases outside the gene matches: 7. The CDR3 extends over 14 amino acids. Germline V gene sequence: CDR1 MDHEN, CDR2 SYDVKM. Full variable domain (remainder filled in from reference TRBV28 and TRBJ2-3): DVKVTQSSRYLVKRTGEKVFLECVQDMDHENMFWYRQDPGLGLRLIYFSYDVKMKEKGDIPEGYSVSREKKERFSLILESASTNQTSMYLCASSPDRAEDTQYFGPGTRLTVL.

In its sample, this clonotype was seen a few times. This chain uses TRBV11-2 with TRBJ2-7; 8 nucleotides line up with TRBD2. V trimming: 3 bases; J trimming: 3 bases; junction bases outside the gene matches: 4. This CDR3 has 14 amino acids. Germline V CDR1 and CDR2: SGHAT, FQNNGV. CDR3 sequence (DNA): TGTGCCAGCAGCTTCGGGGGGGACCGCTACGAGCAGTACTTC. Translated, it gives CASSFGGDRYEQYF.

A word on this clonotype: Relative to the germline gene, one junction end is altered; a read error may explain this. The chain employs TRBV7-7 and TRBJ2-5, with 9 bases lining up with TRBD2. This CDR3 has 15 residues. CDR1 and CDR2 (germline): SSHAT, FNYEAQ (reference sequence). CDR3 protein: CASSLRAGGQETQYF. DNA of the CDR3: TGTGCTAGCAGCTTAAGAGCGGGGGGACAAGAGACCCAGTACTTC.

The chain joins TRBV12-3 or TRBV12-4 to TRBJ1-3, with TRBD1 matching over 8 bases. V shed 5 bases and J 4 bases; nucleotides not matched to a gene: 10. The CDR3 totals 16 residues. This CDR3 reads CASSPSNRGRGNTIYF. CDR3 bases: TGTGCCAGCAGTCCGAGTAACAGGGGGAGAGGAAACACCATATATTTT.

The chain combines TRBV29-1 with TRBJ1-2; 9 bases line up with TRBD1. CDR1 is SQVTM, CDR2 ANQGSEA, per germline. This CDR3 spans 15 amino acids. V was clipped by 1 base and J by 4 bases; unmatched bases: 7. CDR3 amino acids: CSVEANRGRVYGYTF. DNA of the CDR3: TGCAGCGTTGAAGCGAACAGGGGGCGAGTCTATGGCTACACCTTC.

This clonotype has more than one count but fewer than ten. The chain links TRBV20-1 to TRBJ2-2, with D hard to call. V was trimmed by 3 bases and J by 4 bases, leaving 15 bases between them. Germline V gene sequence: CDR1 DFQATT, CDR2 SNEGSKA (reference sequence). This CDR3 comprises 15 residues. DNA for the CDR3: TGCAGTGCTAGTGGGGTTCGACGATTCACCGGGGAGCTGTTTTTT. This translates into CSASGVRRFTGELFF.

This clonotype occurred a few times. The V and J genes are TRBV7-8 and TRBJ1-1; 9 bases agree with TRBD1. This CDR3 is 17 amino acids long. Per the germline V gene, CDR1 is SGHVS and CDR2 is FQNEAQ. J was trimmed by 1 base and V by 1 base; bases with no gene match: 7. The CDR3 region is CASSLEGQGVWNTEAFF. CDR3 in DNA: TGTGCCAGCAGCTTAGAGGGACAGGGCGTTTGGAACACTGAAGCTTTCTTT.

This clonotype has a handful of counts. This sequence joins TRBV12-3 or TRBV12-4 and TRBJ2-6, with unresolved D. V was clipped by 6 bases and J by 0 bases, with 9 bases between them. The length of the CDR3 is 15 residues. The CDR3 sequence: CASRLGVSGANVLTF. The CDR3 nucleotides are TGTGCCAGCAGACTTGGGGTCTCTGGGGCCAACGTCCTGACTTTC.

This clonotype was counted only a few times. The V call is TRBV6-6, the J call TRBJ1-5; unclear D gene. The CDR3 has 14 residues. V gave up 0 bases and J gave up 4 bases, with 7 bases separating them. Germline CDR1 is MNHNY and CDR2 is SVGAGI (reference sequence). The CDR3 bases are TGTGCCAGCAGTTACTCTGAACAGAATCAGCCCCAGCATTTT. This encodes CASSYSEQNQPQHF.